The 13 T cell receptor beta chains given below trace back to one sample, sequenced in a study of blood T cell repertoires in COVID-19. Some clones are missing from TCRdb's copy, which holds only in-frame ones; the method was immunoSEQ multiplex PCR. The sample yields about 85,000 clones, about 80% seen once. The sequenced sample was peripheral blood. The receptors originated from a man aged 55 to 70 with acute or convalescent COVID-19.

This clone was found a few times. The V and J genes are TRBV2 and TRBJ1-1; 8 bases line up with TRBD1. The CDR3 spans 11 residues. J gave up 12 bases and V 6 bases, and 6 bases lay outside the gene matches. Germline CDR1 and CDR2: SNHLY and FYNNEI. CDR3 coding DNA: TGTGCCAGCAGGGGCAGGGGGCTGTCTTTCTTT. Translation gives CASRGRGLSFF.

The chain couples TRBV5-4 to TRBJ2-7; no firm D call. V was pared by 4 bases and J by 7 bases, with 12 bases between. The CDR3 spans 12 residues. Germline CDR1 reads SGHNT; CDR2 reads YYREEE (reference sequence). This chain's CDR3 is CASSSDGMEQYF. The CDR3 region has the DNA TGTGCCAGCAGCAGCGACGGTATGGAGCAGTACTTC.

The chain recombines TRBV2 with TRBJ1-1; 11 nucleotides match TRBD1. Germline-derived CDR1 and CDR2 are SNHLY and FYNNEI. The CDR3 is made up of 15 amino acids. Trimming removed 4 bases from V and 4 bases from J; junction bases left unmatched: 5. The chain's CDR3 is CASSGRDRGGTEAFF. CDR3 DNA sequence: TGTGCCAGCAGTGGCCGGGACAGGGGGGGCACTGAAGCTTTCTTT.

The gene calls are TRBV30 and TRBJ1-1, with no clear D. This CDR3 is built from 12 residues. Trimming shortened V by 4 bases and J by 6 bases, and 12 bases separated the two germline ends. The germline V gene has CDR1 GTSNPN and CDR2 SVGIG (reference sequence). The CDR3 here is CAWTEAGAEAFF. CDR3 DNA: TGTGCCTGGACGGAGGCGGGCGCTGAAGCTTTCTTT.

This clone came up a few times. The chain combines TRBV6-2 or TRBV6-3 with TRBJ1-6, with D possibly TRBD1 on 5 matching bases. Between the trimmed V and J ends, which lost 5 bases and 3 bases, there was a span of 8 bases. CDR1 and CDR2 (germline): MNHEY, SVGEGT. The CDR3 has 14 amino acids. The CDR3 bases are TGTGCCAGCAGTATCGGGGGCTATAATTCACCCCTCCACTTT. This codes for CASSIGGYNSPLHF.

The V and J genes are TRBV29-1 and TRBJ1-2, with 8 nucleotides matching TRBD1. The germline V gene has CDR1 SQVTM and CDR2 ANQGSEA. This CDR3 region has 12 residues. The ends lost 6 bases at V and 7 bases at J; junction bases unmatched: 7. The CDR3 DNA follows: TGCAGCGTCGAGGACAGGGAGCTTGGCTACACCTTC. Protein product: CSVEDRELGYTF.

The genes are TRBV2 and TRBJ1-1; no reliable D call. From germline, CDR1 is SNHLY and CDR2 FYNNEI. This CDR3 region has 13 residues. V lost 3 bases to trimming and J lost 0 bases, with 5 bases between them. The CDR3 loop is CASSDEVNTEAFF. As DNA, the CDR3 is TGTGCCAGCAGTGATGAGGTGAACACTGAAGCTTTCTTT.

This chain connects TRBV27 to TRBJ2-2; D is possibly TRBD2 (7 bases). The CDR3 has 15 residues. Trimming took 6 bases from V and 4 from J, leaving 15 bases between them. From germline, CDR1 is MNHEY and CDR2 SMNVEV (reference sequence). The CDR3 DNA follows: TGTGCCAGCAGCCTCGGGGGGCGGGTCACCGGGGAGCTGTTTTTT. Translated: CASSLGGRVTGELFF.

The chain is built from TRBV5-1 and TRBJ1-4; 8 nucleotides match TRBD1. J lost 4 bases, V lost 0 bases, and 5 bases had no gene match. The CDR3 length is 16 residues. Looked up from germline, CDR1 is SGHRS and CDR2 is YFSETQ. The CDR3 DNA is TGCGCCAGCAGCTTGGGACAACAGGGGGTTAATGAAAAACTGTTTTTT. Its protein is CASSLGQQGVNEKLFF. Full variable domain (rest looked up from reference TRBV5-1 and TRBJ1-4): KAGVTQTPRYLIKTRGQQVTLSCSPISGHRSVSWYQQTPGQGLQFLFEYFSETQRNKGNFPGRFSGRQFSNSRSEMNVSTLELGDSALYLCASSLGQQGVNEKLFFGSGTQLSVL.

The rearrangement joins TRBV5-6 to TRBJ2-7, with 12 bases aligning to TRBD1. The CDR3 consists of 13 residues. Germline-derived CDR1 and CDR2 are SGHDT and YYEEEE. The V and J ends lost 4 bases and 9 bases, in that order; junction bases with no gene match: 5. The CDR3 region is CASSVGQGAGQYF. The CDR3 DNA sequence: TGTGCCAGCAGCGTGGGACAGGGGGCAGGGCAGTACTTC.

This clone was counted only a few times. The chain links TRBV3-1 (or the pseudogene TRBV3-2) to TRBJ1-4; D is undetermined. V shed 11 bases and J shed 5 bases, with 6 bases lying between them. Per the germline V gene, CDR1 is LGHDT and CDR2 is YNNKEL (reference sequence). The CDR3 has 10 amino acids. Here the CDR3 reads CAELNEKLFF. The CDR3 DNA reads TGTGCCGAGCTAAATGAAAAACTGTTTTTT.

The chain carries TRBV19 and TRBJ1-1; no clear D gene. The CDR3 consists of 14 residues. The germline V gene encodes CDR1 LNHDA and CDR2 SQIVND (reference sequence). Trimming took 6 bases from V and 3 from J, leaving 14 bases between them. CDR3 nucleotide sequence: TGTGCCAGTAGAGGAACCTACGGAGACACTGAAGCTTTCTTT. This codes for CASRGTYGDTEAFF. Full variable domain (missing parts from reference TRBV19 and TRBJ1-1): DGGITQSPKYLFRKEGQNVTLSCEQNLNHDAMYWYRQDPGQGLRLIYYSQIVNDFQKGDIAEGYSVSREKKESFPLTVTSAQKNPTAFYLCASRGTYGDTEAFFGQGTRLTVV.

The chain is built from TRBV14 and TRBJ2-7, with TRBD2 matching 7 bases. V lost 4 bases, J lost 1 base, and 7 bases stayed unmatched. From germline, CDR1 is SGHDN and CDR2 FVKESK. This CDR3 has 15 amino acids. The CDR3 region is CASSPGWTSSYEQYF. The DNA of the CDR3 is TGTGCCAGCAGCCCAGGGTGGACTAGTTCCTACGAGCAGTACTTC.